This is a list of T cell receptor beta chains from one sample in a study of chemoradiotherapy in HPV16-positive cancers. Clones were read by immunoSEQ multiplex PCR, and TCRdb kept only the in-frame ones, dropping some. The repertoire holds 10,000 to 11,000 clones, with under 80% as singletons. The sample here was taken from a patient who underwent chemoradiotherapy. Every receptor here comes from a human donor with HPV-associated anogenital cancer. Both conserved end residues are part of each CDR3. A D gene is named only where the DNA matches it firmly. The size field is filled for only some rows; it gives once, few, many or a size class.

clone_size	j_call	d_call	v_call	cdr3_aa	cdr3_nt
few	TRBJ1-3	-	TRBV30	CAWSVPRQFGNTIYF	TGTGCCTGGAGTGTACCTAGACAGTTTGGAAACACCATATATTTT
-	TRBJ2-5	-	TRBV28	CASSPWIGDKETQYF	TGTGCCAGCAGTCCCTGGATTGGGGACAAAGAGACCCAGTACTTC
-	TRBJ2-1	TRBD2	TRBV5-1	CASSSPQRGGPNNEQFF	TGCGCCAGCAGCTCCCCCCAGCGGGGGGGCCCCAACAATGAGCAGTTCTTC
-	TRBJ2-1	-	TRBV11-1	CASSPRVSLNEQFF	TGTGCCAGCAGCCCGCGGGTTTCTTTAAATGAGCAGTTCTTC
-	TRBJ2-3	TRBD2	TRBV28	CASSGLRGGPDTQYF	TGTGCCAGCAGCGGGTTGCGCGGGGGGCCAGATACGCAGTATTTT
-	TRBJ2-3	-	TRBV9	CASSVEGLRSFGNTQYF	TGTGCCAGCAGCGTAGAGGGACTCCGGTCGTTCGGAAATACGCAGTATTTT
-	TRBJ2-7	-	TRBV11-1	CASSLGDYEQYF	TGTGCCAGCAGCTTAGGTGACTACGAGCAGTACTTC
-	TRBJ2-5	-	TRBV14	CASSARNRGPGETQYF	TGTGCCAGCAGCGCAAGAAATCGGGGGCCTGGGGAGACCCAGTACTTC
once	TRBJ1-4	-	TRBV28	CASSSEGTNEKLFF	TGTGCCAGCAGTTCGGAGGGGACTAATGAAAAACTGTTTTTT
-	TRBJ2-3	TRBD2	TRBV28	CASSKTSGMSDTQYF	TGTGCCAGCAGCAAGACTAGCGGGATGTCAGATACGCAGTATTTT
-	TRBJ1-3	-	TRBV11-3	CASSSPGDSSGNTIYF	TGTGCCAGCAGCTCCCCAGGGGATTCCTCTGGAAACACCATATATTTT
-	TRBJ1-1	-	TRBV11-3	CASSPFPRRGDAAAFF	TGTGCCAGCAGCCCGTTCCCCAGACGGGGAGACGCCGCTGCTTTCTTT
-	TRBJ2-3	-	TRBV5-1	CASSLAGRGSTDTQYF	TGCGCCAGCAGCTTGGCTGGGCGGGGATCCACAGATACGCAGTATTTT
-	TRBJ1-1	-	TRBV11-3	CASAAQISNTEAFF	TGTGCCAGCGCCGCCCAGATTTCGAACACTGAAGCTTTCTTT
few	TRBJ2-7	-	TRBV2	CASKPGPGRSYEQYF	TGTGCCAGCAAACCGGGCCCGGGAAGGTCCTACGAGCAGTACTTC
-	TRBJ1-2	-	TRBV7-2	CASSPRVSGGYTF	TGTGCCAGCAGCCCCAGGGTGTCGGGGGGCTACACCTTC
-	TRBJ1-1	-	TRBV5-8	CASSFPFVQGKGAFF	TGTGCCAGCAGCTTCCCCTTCGTACAGGGCAAGGGGGCTTTCTTT
-	TRBJ1-5	-	TRBV15	CATSRDPRAGQPQHF	TGTGCCACCAGCAGAGATCCCAGGGCTGGTCAGCCCCAGCATTTT
-	TRBJ2-1	TRBD2	TRBV30	CAWSSPGTSGNFDEQFF	TGTGCCTGGAGTTCTCCCGGGACTAGCGGGAATTTCGATGAGCAGTTCTTC
-	TRBJ2-2	TRBD2	TRBV5-6	CASSLLAGTGELFF	TGTGCCAGCAGCTTGCTAGCGGGAACCGGGGAGCTGTTTTTT
-	TRBJ1-5	TRBD1	TRBV7-6	CASSLASDREGNQPQHF	TGTGCCAGCAGCTTAGCGTCCGACAGGGAGGGCAATCAGCCCCAGCATTTT
-	TRBJ2-3	-	TRBV20-1	CSARDSDTQYF	TGCAGTGCTAGAGATTCAGATACGCAGTATTTT
-	TRBJ1-6	-	TRBV11-2	CASSTGLGDNSPLHF	TGTGCCAGCAGCACGGGGTTGGGGGATAATTCACCCCTCCACTTT
-	TRBJ1-2	-	TRBV6-1	CASSELFRRQTNYGYTF	TGTGCCAGCAGTGAATTATTCCGACGACAGACTAACTATGGCTACACCTTC
-	TRBJ2-7	TRBD1	TRBV29-1	CSVRGQVDEQYF	TGCAGCGTTCGGGGACAGGTTGACGAGCAGTACTTC
-	TRBJ2-7	-	TRBV7-2	CASSALGSSYEQYF	TGTGCCAGCAGCGCACTCGGGTCCTCCTACGAGCAGTACTTC
-	TRBJ2-3	TRBD2	TRBV29-1	CSVGGGGGTSTDTQYF	TGCAGCGTTGGTGGCGGGGGGGGAACCAGCACAGATACGCAGTATTTT
few	TRBJ1-2	-	TRBV5-1	CASSSLTGNYGYTF	TGCGCCAGCAGCTCCCTGACGGGGAACTATGGCTACACCTTC
few	TRBJ1-1	TRBD1	TRBV2	CASQGQMNTEAFF	TGTGCCAGCCAGGGACAGATGAACACTGAAGCTTTCTTT
few	TRBJ1-5	TRBD1	TRBV28	CASSDRGLDSNQPQHF	TGTGCCAGCAGTGACAGGGGGCTGGATAGCAATCAGCCCCAGCATTTT
once	TRBJ2-3	-	TRBV11-3	CASSLAGAKGDTQYF	TGTGCCAGCAGCTTAGCGGGAGCAAAGGGGGATACGCAGTATTTT
-	TRBJ2-4	-	TRBV10-2	CASSSVDTKNIQYF	TGCGCCAGCAGTTCCGTGGACACCAAAAACATTCAGTACTTC
once	TRBJ2-5	-	TRBV5-1	CASSYDRETQYF	TGCGCCAGCAGCTACGATAGGGAGACCCAGTACTTC
once	TRBJ2-4	TRBD2	TRBV4-3	CASRPGLGAKNIQYF	TGCGCCAGCAGGCCCGGACTAGGGGCCAAAAACATTCAGTACTTC
-	TRBJ2-1	TRBD2	TRBV7-3	CASSSTSGWDEQFF	TGTGCCAGCAGCTCGACTAGCGGGTGGGATGAGCAGTTCTTC
-	TRBJ1-2	-	TRBV4-3	CASSQEKSTRGGRYYGYTF	TGCGCCAGCAGCCAAGAGAAGTCGACTCGAGGGGGACGCTACTATGGCTACACCTTC
-	TRBJ2-3	-	TRBV11-2	CASSGTGFPDTQYF	TGTGCCAGCAGCGGGACTGGTTTTCCAGATACGCAGTATTTT
-	TRBJ2-2	-	TRBV7-8	CASSVMGGHGELFF	TGTGCCAGCAGCGTTATGGGGGGTCACGGGGAGCTGTTTTTT
-	TRBJ2-6	-	TRBV28	CASSDGGAAGANVLTF	TGTGCCAGCAGTGACGGGGGCGCGGCTGGGGCCAACGTCCTGACTTTC
once	TRBJ2-1	-	TRBV5-8	CASSLDRLSSSYNEQFF	TGTGCCAGCAGCTTGGATAGACTCTCCAGCTCCTACAATGAGCAGTTCTTC
-	TRBJ2-5	TRBD2	TRBV7-6	CASSLNPTSGETQYF	TGTGCCAGCAGCTTAAACCCGACTAGCGGAGAGACCCAGTACTTC
-	TRBJ1-5	-	TRBV7-2	CASSLLGLGQPQHF	TGTGCCAGCAGCTTACTGGGTCTGGGTCAGCCCCAGCATTTT
-	TRBJ2-6	-	TRBV25-1	CASSSGLGFGANVLTF	TGTGCCAGCAGTTCGGGACTTGGATTTGGGGCCAACGTCCTGACTTTC
-	TRBJ2-1	-	TRBV6-5	CASSYSRVHEQFF	TGTGCCAGCAGTTACTCAAGGGTCCATGAGCAGTTCTTC
-	TRBJ1-3	TRBD1	TRBV4-3	CASRNWDSSGNTIYF	TGCGCCAGCAGGAATTGGGACAGCTCTGGAAACACCATATATTTT
-	TRBJ1-1	-	TRBV7-6	CASSLIVQERGTEAFF	TGTGCCAGCAGCTTAATAGTCCAAGAGCGGGGTACTGAAGCTTTCTTT
-	TRBJ2-7	TRBD2	TRBV5-6	CASSRLAATYEQYF	TGTGCCAGCAGCAGACTAGCGGCGACCTACGAGCAGTACTTC
-	TRBJ2-1	TRBD2	TRBV7-8	CASTTPSNARGGRSSYNEQFF	TGTGCCAGCACCACGCCTAGTAATGCGCGGGGGGGAAGGAGCTCCTACAATGAGCAGTTCTTC
-	TRBJ1-5	TRBD1	TRBV18	CASRGGGELYSNQPQHF	TGTGCCAGCCGGGGAGGGGGCGAGTTGTATAGCAATCAGCCCCAGCATTTT
-	TRBJ1-2	-	TRBV19	CASLTPGRGSGYGYTF	TGTGCCAGCCTAACACCGGGCAGGGGATCGGGCTATGGCTACACCTTC
-	TRBJ1-1	-	TRBV30	CAWSLWGRNTEAFF	TGTGCCTGGAGTCTCTGGGGACGGAACACTGAAGCTTTCTTT
once	TRBJ2-2	-	TRBV28	CASSYTRASTGELFF	TGTGCCAGCAGTTACACGAGGGCGAGCACCGGGGAGCTGTTTTTT
-	TRBJ2-1	-	TRBV7-8	CASSFDGSSYNEQFF	TGTGCCAGCAGCTTTGACGGTAGCTCCTACAATGAGCAGTTCTTC
-	TRBJ2-3	-	TRBV11-3	CASSSGTGSSTQYF	TGTGCCAGCAGCTCCGGGACTGGCTCAAGTACGCAGTATTTT
-	TRBJ1-5	-	TRBV25-1	CASSVNSNQPQHF	TGTGCCAGCAGTGTAAATAGCAATCAGCCCCAGCATTTT
-	TRBJ1-1	-	TRBV9	CASSVVGGNTEAFF	TGTGCCAGCAGCGTAGTGGGTGGGAATACTGAAGCTTTCTTT
-	TRBJ2-3	-	TRBV7-8	CASSLDVQGLTDTQYF	TGTGCCAGCAGCTTAGACGTACAGGGCCTCACAGATACGCAGTATTTT
once	TRBJ2-2	-	TRBV4-3	CASSQGTNTGELFF	TGCGCCAGCAGCCAAGGAACGAACACCGGGGAGCTGTTTTTT
-	TRBJ2-7	-	TRBV2	CASQEDSSYEQYF	TGTGCCAGCCAAGAAGACAGCTCCTACGAGCAGTACTTC